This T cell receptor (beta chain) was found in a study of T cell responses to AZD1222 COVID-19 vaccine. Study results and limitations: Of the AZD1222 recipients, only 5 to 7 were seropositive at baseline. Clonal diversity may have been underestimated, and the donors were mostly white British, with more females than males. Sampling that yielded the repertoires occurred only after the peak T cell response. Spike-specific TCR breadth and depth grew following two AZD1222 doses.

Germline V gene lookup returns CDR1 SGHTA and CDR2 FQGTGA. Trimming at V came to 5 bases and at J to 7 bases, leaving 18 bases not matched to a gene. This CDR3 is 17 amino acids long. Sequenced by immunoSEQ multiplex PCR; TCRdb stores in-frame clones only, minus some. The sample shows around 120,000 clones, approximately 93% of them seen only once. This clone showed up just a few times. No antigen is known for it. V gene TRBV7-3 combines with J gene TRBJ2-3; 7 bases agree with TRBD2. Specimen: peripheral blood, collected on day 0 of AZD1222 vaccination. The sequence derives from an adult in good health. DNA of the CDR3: TGTGCCAGCAGCCCTCCCATGGCGGGAGCTCCTCTCTATACGCAGTATTTT. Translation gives CASSPPMAGAPLYTQYF. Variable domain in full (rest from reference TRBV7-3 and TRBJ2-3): GAGVSQTPSNKVTEKGKYVELRCDPISGHTALYWYRQSLGQGPEFLIYFQGTGAADDSGLPNDRFFAVRPEGSVSTLKIQRTERGDSAVYLCASSPPMAGAPLYTQYFGPGTRLTVL.